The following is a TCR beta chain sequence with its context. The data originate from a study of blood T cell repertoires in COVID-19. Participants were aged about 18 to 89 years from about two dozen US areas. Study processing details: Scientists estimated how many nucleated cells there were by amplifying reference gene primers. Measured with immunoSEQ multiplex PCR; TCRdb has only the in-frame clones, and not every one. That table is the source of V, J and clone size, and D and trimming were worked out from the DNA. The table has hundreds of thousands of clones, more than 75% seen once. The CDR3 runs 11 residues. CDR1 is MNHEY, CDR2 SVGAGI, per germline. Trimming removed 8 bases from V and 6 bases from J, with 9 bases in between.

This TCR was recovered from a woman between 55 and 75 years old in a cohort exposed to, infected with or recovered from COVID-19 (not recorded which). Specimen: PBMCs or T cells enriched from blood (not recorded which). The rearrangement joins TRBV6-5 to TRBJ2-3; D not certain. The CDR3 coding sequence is TGTGCCAGCCCGATCGGGGATACGCAGTATTTT. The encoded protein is CASPIGDTQYF.